Sequencing of this TCR beta chain was carried out in a study of cytomegalovirus exposure and HLA in healthy donors. Primers included in the PCR were 60 Vbeta and 13 Jbeta primers. Source study methods: Counted up in a later analysis, unique TCR beta chains came to some 75 million, with around 12 million shared. Sequencing was performed with immunoSEQ multiplex PCR; in TCRdb, only in-frame clones are kept and a portion is missing. D and trimming come from the DNA, and the V and J calls and clone size come from that table. The data show under 250,000 clones, 82% seen once. About this clone itself: Its antigen is still unknown.

With 5 bases clipped from V and 5 bases from J, the junction kept 7 bases outside the gene matches. The CDR3 contains 16 residues. CDR1 is SEHNR and CDR2 is FQNEAQ in the germline V gene (reference sequence). Study-level points and caveats: In a later analysis, the majority of CMV-associated beta chains seemingly showed HLA restriction. Specific recognition of CMV antigens was confirmed in vitro for a few chains (all CMV-associated). Of the V segments, some could not be distinguished, including TRBV6-2 and TRBV6-3, and were excluded.

This sequence was found in a man between 40 and 49 years old in good health and CMV-seropositive. J is TRBJ2-5 and V is TRBV7-9, with 14 bases fitting TRBD2. Sequencing input: PBMCs. The CDR3 protein is CASSIGTSGSVETQYF. CDR3 coding DNA: TGTGCCAGCAGCATCGGGACTAGCGGGAGTGTCGAGACCCAGTACTTC. Full variable domain (remainder filled in from reference TRBV7-9 and TRBJ2-5): DTGVSQNPRHKITKRGQNVTFRCDPISEHNRLYWYRQTLGQGPEFLTYFQNEAQLEKSRLLSDRFSAERPKGSFSTLEIQRTEQGDSAMYLCASSIGTSGSVETQYFGPGTRLLVL.